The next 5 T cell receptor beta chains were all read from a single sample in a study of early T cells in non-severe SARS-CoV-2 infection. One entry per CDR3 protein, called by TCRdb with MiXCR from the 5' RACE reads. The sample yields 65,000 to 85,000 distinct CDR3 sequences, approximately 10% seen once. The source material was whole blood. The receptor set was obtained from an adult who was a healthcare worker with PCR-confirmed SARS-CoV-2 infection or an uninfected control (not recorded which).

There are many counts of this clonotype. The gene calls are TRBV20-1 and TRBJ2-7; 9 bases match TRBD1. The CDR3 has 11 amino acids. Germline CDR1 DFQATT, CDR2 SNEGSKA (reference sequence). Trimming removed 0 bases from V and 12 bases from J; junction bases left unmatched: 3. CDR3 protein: CSARDRDRVYF. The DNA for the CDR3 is TGCAGTGCTAGAGATCGGGACAGGGTGTACTTC.

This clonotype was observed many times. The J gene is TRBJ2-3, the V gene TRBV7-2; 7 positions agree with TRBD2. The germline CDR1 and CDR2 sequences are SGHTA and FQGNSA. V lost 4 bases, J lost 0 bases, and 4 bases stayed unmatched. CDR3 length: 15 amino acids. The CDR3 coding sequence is TGTGCCAGCAGCTGGGGGGACTATAGCACAGATACGCAGTATTTT. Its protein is CASSWGDYSTDTQYF.

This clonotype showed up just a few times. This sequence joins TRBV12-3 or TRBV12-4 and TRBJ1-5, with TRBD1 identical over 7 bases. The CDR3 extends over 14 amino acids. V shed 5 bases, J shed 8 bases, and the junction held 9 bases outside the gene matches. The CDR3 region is CASSLTGIAEPQHF. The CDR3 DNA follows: TGTGCCAGCAGTCTGACAGGGATCGCCGAGCCCCAGCATTTT.

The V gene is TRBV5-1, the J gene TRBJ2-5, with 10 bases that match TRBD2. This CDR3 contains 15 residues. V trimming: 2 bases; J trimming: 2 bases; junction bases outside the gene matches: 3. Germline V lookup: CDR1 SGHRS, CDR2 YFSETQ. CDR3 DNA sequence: TGCGCCAGCAGCTTTTGGACTAGCGGACAAGAGACCCAGTACTTC. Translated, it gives CASSFWTSGQETQYF.

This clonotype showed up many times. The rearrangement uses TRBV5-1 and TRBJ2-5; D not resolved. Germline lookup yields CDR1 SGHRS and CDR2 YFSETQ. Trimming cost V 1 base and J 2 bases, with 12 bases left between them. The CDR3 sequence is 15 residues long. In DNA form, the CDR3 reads TGCGCCAGCAGCTTGCAGGTCGGCAGACAAGAGACCCAGTACTTC. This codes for CASSLQVGRQETQYF.